These 30 T cell receptor beta chains came from one sample sequenced in a study of T-cell reconstitution after alpha-beta-depleted transplantation in children. The TCRbeta library was prepared with unique molecular identifiers. TCRdb re-derived calls from the PCR reads in MiXCR, one entry per CDR3 protein. The sample lists approximately 170,000 distinct CDR3 sequences; 11% were seen once. Material: PBMCs, obtained before TCRalphabeta/CD19-depleted stem cell transplant. These receptors were collected from a boy younger than 10 with acute myeloid leukemia, due to receive a stem cell transplant.

This CDR3 is CASSLGGGRGADTQYF. The CDR3 DNA reads TGTGCCAGCAGCCTGGGAGGTGGCCGGGGGGCAGATACGCAGTATTTT. The rearrangement uses TRBV7-2 and TRBJ2-3, with 7 bases aligning to TRBD2. The V segment lost 5 bases and the J segment 4 bases; nucleotides outside the gene matches: 12. CDR3 length equals 16 residues. The germline V gene encodes CDR1 SGHTA and CDR2 FQGNSA.

This clonotype was counted at least ten times. The V and J genes are TRBV28 and TRBJ2-1; 9 bases match TRBD2. CDR3 length equals 16 residues. Germline V lookup: CDR1 MDHEN, CDR2 SYDVKM. After removal of 5 bases from V and 8 bases from J, the junction contained 13 bases not matched to a gene. The CDR3, as DNA: TGTGCCAGCAGTCCCATCGGGCGGGAGGGCGGCGATGAGCAGTTCTTC. Its protein is CASSPIGREGGDEQFF.

This clonotype was counted at least ten times. The rearrangement joins TRBV2 to TRBJ2-5; 8 bases agree with TRBD1. The junction had 6 bases not matched to a gene; V was cut back by 2 bases and J by 4 bases. The CDR3 length is 15 residues. Germline-derived CDR1 and CDR2 are SNHLY and FYNNEI. CDR3 in amino acids: CASSETAGGGETQYF. In DNA form, the CDR3 reads TGTGCCAGCAGTGAAACGGCAGGGGGCGGAGAGACCCAGTACTTC.

This clonotype was observed many times. V is TRBV5-1 and J is TRBJ2-7; D may be TRBD1 (5 bases). The CDR3 is made up of 14 amino acids. V was pared by 2 bases and J by 5 bases, with 14 bases between. Germline V lookup: CDR1 SGHRS, CDR2 YFSETQ. CDR3 bases: TGCGCCAGCAGCTTTCGTTCAGGGCTGGACGAGCAGTACTTC. This translates into CASSFRSGLDEQYF.

This clonotype was recorded many times. The chain uses TRBV2 and TRBJ2-1; D might be TRBD1 or TRBD2, each matching 6 bases. Between the trimmed V and J ends, which lost 10 bases and 8 bases, there was a span of 21 bases. The CDR3 runs 14 residues. Germline lookup yields CDR1 SNHLY and CDR2 FYNNEI. CDR3 DNA sequence: TGTGCCAAAGGGGTCCGGGGGCCTCTGGATGAGCAGTTCTTC. It specifies CAKGVRGPLDEQFF.

Ten or more counts support this clonotype. The chain employs TRBV29-1 and TRBJ2-3; D call uncertain. The V and J ends lost 1 base and 2 bases respectively, with 4 bases between them. The CDR3 has 12 residues. The germline V gene encodes CDR1 SQVTM and CDR2 ANQGSEA. CDR3: CSVEGVTDTQYF. The CDR3 DNA is TGCAGCGTTGAAGGAGTCACAGATACGCAGTATTTT.

This clonotype was recorded many times. The chain combines TRBV4-1 with TRBJ2-1; 15 nucleotides match TRBD2. J was trimmed by 7 bases and V by 3 bases; bases with no gene match: 4. CDR1 and CDR2 (germline): MGHRA, YSYEKL. This CDR3 is built from 16 residues. The CDR3 sequence is CASSHVGLAGGNEQFF. DNA for the CDR3: TGCGCCAGCAGCCACGTCGGACTAGCGGGGGGGAATGAGCAGTTCTTC.

This clonotype was recorded many times. This rearrangement joins TRBV5-1 to TRBJ2-1; TRBD1 matches 10 bases. Germline CDR1 and CDR2: SGHRS and YFSETQ. J gave up 4 bases and V 4 bases, and 5 bases lay outside the gene matches. The CDR3 extends over 15 amino acids. CDR3 sequence reads: CASSPGGQGYNEQFF. The DNA of the CDR3 is TGCGCCAGCAGCCCCGGGGGACAGGGGTACAATGAGCAGTTCTTC.

This clonotype showed up many times. This rearrangement joins TRBV11-1 to TRBJ2-1; 11 positions match TRBD2. The CDR3 is 19 residues long. The ends lost 4 bases at V and 15 bases at J; junction bases unmatched: 26. Germline V CDR1 and CDR2: SGHAT, FQDESV (reference sequence). The CDR3 DNA is TGTGCCAGCAGCTCGCCCTTGATCGGTGAACTAGCGGGAGTTAATATACCGTTCTTC. Translated, it gives CASSSPLIGELAGVNIPFF.

The chain has TRBV20-1 and TRBJ2-7, with 7 bases matching TRBD1. The CDR3 has 14 amino acids. Trimming at V came to 3 bases and at J to 5 bases, leaving 10 bases not matched to a gene. The germline V gene encodes CDR1 DFQATT and CDR2 SNEGSKA (reference sequence). CDR3 bases: TGCAGTGCTAGGGAAGGGGGCCTTCAACACGAGCAGTACTTC. The encoded protein is CSAREGGLQHEQYF.

This clonotype was seen many times. The V and J genes are TRBV20-1 and TRBJ2-7; 8 nucleotides match TRBD2. With 0 bases clipped from V and 3 bases from J, the junction kept 4 bases outside the gene matches. This CDR3 contains 14 residues. CDR1 is DFQATT and CDR2 is SNEGSKA in the germline V gene (reference sequence). The DNA of the CDR3 is TGCAGTGCTAGAGATAGGGGACTAGGCTACGAGCAGTACTTC. This gives the protein CSARDRGLGYEQYF.

This clonotype was recorded many times. V is TRBV7-9 and J is TRBJ2-7; D uncertain. This CDR3 region has 14 residues. V gave up 7 bases and J gave up 2 bases, with 15 bases separating them. Germline V gives CDR1 SEHNR, CDR2 FQNEAQ (reference sequence). The CDR3 DNA reads TGTGCCAGCACCGCCGAGGTCTTTCCCTACGAGCAGTACTTC. Residues: CASTAEVFPYEQYF. Supplemented by reference TRBV7-9 and TRBJ2-7, the full variable domain reads DTGVSQNPRHKITKRGQNVTFRCDPISEHNRLYWYRQTLGQGPEFLTYFQNEAQLEKSRLLSDRFSAERPKGSFSTLEIQRTEQGDSAMYLCASTAEVFPYEQYFGPGTRLTVT.

This chain links TRBV11-2 with TRBJ2-2; TRBD1 agrees at 7 bases. Germline lookup yields CDR1 SGHAT and CDR2 FQNNGV. V dropped 5 bases and J dropped 1; count of bases not matched to a gene: 7. This CDR3 comprises 16 residues. CDR3 in amino acids: CASSQTRGKNTGELFF. As DNA, the CDR3 is TGTGCCAGCAGCCAAACCAGGGGGAAGAACACCGGGGAGCTGTTTTTT.

At least ten counts were recorded for this clonotype. J is TRBJ2-5 and V is TRBV4-1; TRBD1 aligns across 9 bases. Germline lookup yields CDR1 MGHRA and CDR2 YSYEKL. Trimming took 3 bases from V and 5 from J; bases not matched to a gene: 7. This CDR3 has 15 residues. CDR3 in amino acids: CASSQRQGEVETQYF. As DNA, the CDR3 is TGCGCCAGCAGCCAGCGACAGGGGGAGGTGGAGACCCAGTACTTC.

This clonotype has at least ten counts. This chain links TRBV5-6 with TRBJ2-1, with D unclear. V was cut by 2 bases and J by 12 bases, with 15 bases left in between. The CDR3 covers 13 residues. The germline CDR1 and CDR2 sequences are SGHDT and YYEEEE. The CDR3 loop is CASSLSVALGQFF. The CDR3 bases are TGTGCCAGCAGCTTATCAGTTGCCTTGGGGCAGTTCTTC.

This clonotype was picked up many times. This chain joins TRBV27 and TRBJ2-3; 8 bases fit TRBD1. V was clipped by 7 bases and J by 6 bases; unmatched bases: 3. In germline, CDR1 is MNHEY, CDR2 SMNVEV (reference sequence). The CDR3 is made up of 12 amino acids. CDR3: CASTDRGDTQYF. DNA for the CDR3: TGTGCCAGCACCGACAGGGGTGATACGCAGTATTTT.

Ten or more counts support this clonotype. V and J are TRBV3-1 and TRBJ2-7; 8 nucleotides agree with TRBD1. Germline trimming cut 4 bases from V and 6 bases from J; bases unmatched to any gene: 5. The CDR3 totals 13 residues. CDR1 and CDR2 from the germline V gene are LGHDT and YNNKEL (reference sequence). CDR3 sequence (DNA): TGTGCCAGCAGCCGGACAGGGCTCTCCGAGCAGTACTTC. Its translation: CASSRTGLSEQYF.

This clonotype came up many times. The rearrangement uses TRBV5-1 and TRBJ1-2, with D tentatively TRBD1 (6 bases). This CDR3 contains 16 residues. Germline loops: CDR1 SGHRS, CDR2 YFSETQ. V was pared by 3 bases and J by 0 bases, with 15 bases between. CDR3 in amino acids: CASSYGDRIANYGYTF. The DNA of the CDR3 is TGCGCCAGCAGCTACGGAGACAGGATAGCTAACTATGGCTACACCTTC.

This clonotype was seen ten or more times. CDR3: CASSSRPTGSNQPQHF. Here the CDR3 DNA reads TGTGCCAGCAGTTCGAGACCGACAGGGAGCAATCAGCCCCAGCATTTT. The chain joins TRBV12-3 or TRBV12-4 to TRBJ1-5; the match to TRBD1 covers 7 bases. This CDR3 comprises 16 residues. The V segment lost 4 bases and the J segment 1 base; nucleotides outside the gene matches: 7.

This clonotype was picked up many times. The chain's CDR3 is CASSQVSDYNSPLHF. The CDR3, as DNA: TGCGCCAGCAGCCAAGTATCCGATTATAATTCACCCCTCCACTTT. The V gene is TRBV4-1, the J gene TRBJ1-6, with D hard to call. The CDR3 covers 15 residues. Germline values: CDR1 MGHRA, CDR2 YSYEKL. V shed 1 base and J shed 4 bases, with 8 bases lying between them.

This clonotype was counted many times. This chain links TRBV12-3 or TRBV12-4 with TRBJ2-1; D is uncertain. The V and J ends lost 2 bases and 4 bases respectively, with 12 bases between them. CDR3 length: 15 amino acids. CDR3 nucleotide sequence: TGTGCCAGCAGTTTAAATCGCAGGTCGTACAATGAGCAGTTCTTC. Its translation: CASSLNRRSYNEQFF.

This clonotype was counted many times. J is TRBJ2-3 and V is TRBV7-2, with 10 bases aligning to TRBD2. Germline CDR1 SGHTA, CDR2 FQGNSA. There are 17 residues in the CDR3. V dropped 6 bases and J dropped 2; count of bases not matched to a gene: 11. DNA of the CDR3: TGTGCCAGCAGTTCCAGGGGGCTAGCGGGGGTCACAGATACGCAGTATTTT. It is translated as CASSSRGLAGVTDTQYF.

This chain connects TRBV6-5 to TRBJ1-1; 9 nucleotides align to TRBD1. The length of the CDR3 is 14 residues. Germline CDR1 and CDR2: MNHEY and SVGAGI. V lost 2 bases to trimming and J lost 3 bases; unmatched junction nucleotides: 1. This chain's CDR3 is CASSYRDRDTEAFF. CDR3 sequence (DNA): TGTGCCAGCAGTTACCGGGACAGGGACACTGAAGCTTTCTTT.

This clonotype was detected ten times or more. The chain joins TRBV11-2 to TRBJ2-3; TRBD1 agrees at 10 bases. The CDR3 totals 18 residues. V dropped 2 bases and J dropped 2; count of bases not matched to a gene: 10. Looked up from germline, CDR1 is SGHAT and CDR2 is FQNNGV. The CDR3 bases are TGTGCCAGCAGCTTAAGGACAGGGGGGGACCGATACACAGATACGCAGTATTTT. This translates into CASSLRTGGDRYTDTQYF.

This clonotype was observed many times. This chain connects TRBV7-2 to TRBJ2-1; 8 bases match TRBD1. Per germline, CDR1 SGHTA and CDR2 FQGNSA. The CDR3 length is 16 residues. The junction had 8 bases not matched to a gene; V was cut back by 4 bases and J by 3 bases. The CDR3 loop reads CASSSRQGRSYNEQFF. CDR3 DNA sequence: TGTGCCAGCAGCTCGAGACAGGGGAGAAGCTACAATGAGCAGTTCTTC.

This clonotype occurred many times. The V and J genes are TRBV6-1 and TRBJ1-6; 9 nucleotides agree with TRBD1. The trim removed 6 bases at V and 7 bases at J, leaving 7 bases unmatched. CDR3 length equals 15 residues. Germline lookup yields CDR1 MNHNS and CDR2 SASEGT. Here the CDR3 reads CASSLGTGHNSPLHF. Here the CDR3 DNA reads TGTGCCAGCAGCCTCGGGACAGGGCACAATTCACCCCTCCACTTT.

There are many counts of this clonotype. The V gene is TRBV12-3 or TRBV12-4, the J gene TRBJ2-4; D is tentatively TRBD1 or TRBD2 (5 bases each). The CDR3 contains 15 residues. Trimming removed 6 bases at V and 6 bases at J, with 18 bases between. The CDR3 nucleotides are TGTGCCAGCAGCCCTGCCTGGGGGTCCCCAAACATTCAGTACTTC. Translation gives CASSPAWGSPNIQYF.

Only one count was recorded for this clonotype. The chain couples TRBV30 to TRBJ1-4, with D unresolved. This CDR3 spans 14 amino acids. CDR1 and CDR2 from the germline V gene are GTSNPN and SVGIG (reference sequence). Trimming cost V 3 bases and J 0 bases, with 8 bases left between them. CDR3 region: CAWSIRSTNEKLFF. The CDR3 DNA follows: TGTGCCTGGAGCATACGGTCAACTAATGAAAAACTGTTTTTT.

As to this clonotype: It may be a read error: a sequence one base away is much more abundant. The gene calls are TRBV4-1 and TRBJ1-5, with a tentative D call TRBD1 (5 bases). The CDR3 is 16 residues long. Germline CDR1 and CDR2: MGHRA and YSYEKL. V lost 4 bases and J lost 4, with 17 bases in between. CDR3 amino acids: CASSPQPGRGNQPQHF. The CDR3, as DNA: TGCGCCAGCAGCCCCCAGCCGGGACGGGGGAATCAGCCCCAGCATTTT.

The V call is TRBV12-5, the J call TRBJ2-5, with unresolved D. CDR3 length: 14 amino acids. Germline values: CDR1 LGHNT, CDR2 FRNRAP. Trimming pared 7 bases from V and 5 bases from J, leaving 17 bases between. The CDR3 loop is CASAPGRALETQYF. CDR3 in DNA: TGTGCTAGTGCCCCCGGAAGGGCCCTCGAGACCCAGTACTTC.